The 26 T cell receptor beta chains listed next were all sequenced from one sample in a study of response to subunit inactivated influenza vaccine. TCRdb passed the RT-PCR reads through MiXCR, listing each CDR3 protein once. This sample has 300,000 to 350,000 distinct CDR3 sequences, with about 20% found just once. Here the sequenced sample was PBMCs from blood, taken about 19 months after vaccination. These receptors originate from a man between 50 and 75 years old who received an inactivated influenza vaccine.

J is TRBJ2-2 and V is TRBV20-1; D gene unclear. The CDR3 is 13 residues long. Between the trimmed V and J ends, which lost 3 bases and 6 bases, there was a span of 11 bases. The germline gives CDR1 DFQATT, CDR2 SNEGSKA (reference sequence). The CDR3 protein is CSASDPGPGELFF. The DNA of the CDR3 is TGCAGTGCTAGTGATCCAGGCCCCGGGGAGCTGTTTTTT.

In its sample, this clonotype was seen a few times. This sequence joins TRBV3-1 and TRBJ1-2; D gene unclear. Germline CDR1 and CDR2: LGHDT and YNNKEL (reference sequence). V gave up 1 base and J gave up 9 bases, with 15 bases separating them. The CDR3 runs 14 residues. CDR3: CASSQVRVEGSYTF. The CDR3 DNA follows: TGTGCCAGCAGCCAAGTCCGGGTGGAAGGAAGCTACACCTTC.

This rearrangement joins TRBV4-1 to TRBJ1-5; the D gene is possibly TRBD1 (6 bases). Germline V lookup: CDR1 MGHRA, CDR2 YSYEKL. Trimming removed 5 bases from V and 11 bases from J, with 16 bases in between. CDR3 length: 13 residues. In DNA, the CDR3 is TGCGCCAGCAGCGTTATGCAGGGGACGGCCCAGCATTTT. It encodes CASSVMQGTAQHF.

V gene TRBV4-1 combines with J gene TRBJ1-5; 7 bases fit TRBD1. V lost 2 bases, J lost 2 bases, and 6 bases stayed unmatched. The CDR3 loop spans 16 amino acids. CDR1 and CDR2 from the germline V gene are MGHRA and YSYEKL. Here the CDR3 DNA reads TGCGCCAGCAGCCAAATAGACAGGGCGGGCAATCAGCCCCAGCATTTT. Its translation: CASSQIDRAGNQPQHF.

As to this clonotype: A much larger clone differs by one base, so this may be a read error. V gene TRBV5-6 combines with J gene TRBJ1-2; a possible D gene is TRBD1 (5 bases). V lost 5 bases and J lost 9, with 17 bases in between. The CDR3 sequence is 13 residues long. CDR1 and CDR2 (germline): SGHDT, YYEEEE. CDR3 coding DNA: TGTGCCAGCAGTTTCGCAGGGAATTCTTGCTACACCTTC. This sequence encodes CASSFAGNSCYTF.

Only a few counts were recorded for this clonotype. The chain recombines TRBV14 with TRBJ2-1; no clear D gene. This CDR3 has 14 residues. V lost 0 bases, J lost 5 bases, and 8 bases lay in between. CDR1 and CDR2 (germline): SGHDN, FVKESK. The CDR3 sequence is CASSQDVWDNEQFF. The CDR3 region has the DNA TGTGCCAGCAGCCAAGATGTCTGGGACAATGAGCAGTTCTTC.

This CDR3 reads CASSHLAGGQSAVDTQYF. CDR3 DNA: TGCGCCAGCAGCCACCTAGCGGGAGGGCAGAGCGCTGTAGATACGCAGTATTTT. The rearrangement joins TRBV4-3 to TRBJ2-3; 12 bases match TRBD2. The CDR3 spans 18 residues. Per germline, CDR1 LGHNA and CDR2 YSLEER. The trim removed 3 bases at V and 5 bases at J, leaving 12 bases unmatched.

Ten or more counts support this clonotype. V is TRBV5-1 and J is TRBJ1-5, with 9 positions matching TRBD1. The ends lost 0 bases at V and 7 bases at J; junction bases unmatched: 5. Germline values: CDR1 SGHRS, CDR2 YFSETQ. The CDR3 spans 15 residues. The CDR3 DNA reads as TGCGCCAGCAGCTTGGCGGGACAGGGAGGGCAGCCCCAGCATTTT. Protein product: CASSLAGQGGQPQHF.

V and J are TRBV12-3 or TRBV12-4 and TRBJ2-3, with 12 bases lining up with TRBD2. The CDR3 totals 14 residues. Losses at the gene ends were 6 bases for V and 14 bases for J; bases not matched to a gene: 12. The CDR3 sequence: CASSSGTSGPHRYF. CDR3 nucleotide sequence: TGTGCCAGCAGCTCCGGGACTAGCGGGCCCCACCGGTATTTT.

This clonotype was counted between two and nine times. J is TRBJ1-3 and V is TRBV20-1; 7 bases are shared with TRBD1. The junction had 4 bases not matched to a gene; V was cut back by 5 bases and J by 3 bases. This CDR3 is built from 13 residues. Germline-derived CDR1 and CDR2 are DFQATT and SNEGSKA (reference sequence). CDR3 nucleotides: TGCAGTGCTTTCTCAGGGGGTGGAAACACCATATATTTT. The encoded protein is CSAFSGGGNTIYF.

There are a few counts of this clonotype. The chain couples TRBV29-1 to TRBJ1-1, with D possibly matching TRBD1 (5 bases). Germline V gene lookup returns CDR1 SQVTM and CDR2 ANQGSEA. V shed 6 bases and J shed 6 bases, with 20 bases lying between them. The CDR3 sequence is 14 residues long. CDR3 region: CSVSWGRVGSEAFF. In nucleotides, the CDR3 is TGCAGCGTCAGTTGGGGCAGGGTAGGATCTGAAGCTTTCTTT.

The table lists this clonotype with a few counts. CDR3 sequence reads: CASRGIAGGYTF. CDR3 DNA sequence: TGTGCCAGCAGAGGTATAGCAGGGGGCTACACCTTC. J is TRBJ1-2 and V is TRBV2, with D possibly matching TRBD1 (5 bases). Trimming removed 6 bases from V and 8 bases from J, with 13 bases in between. CDR3 length: 12 residues. CDR1 and CDR2 from the germline V gene are SNHLY and FYNNEI.

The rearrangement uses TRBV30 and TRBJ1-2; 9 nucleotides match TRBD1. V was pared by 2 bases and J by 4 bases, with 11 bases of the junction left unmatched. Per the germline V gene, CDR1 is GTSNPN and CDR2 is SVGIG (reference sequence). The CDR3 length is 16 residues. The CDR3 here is CAWSPLMDRGSYGYTF. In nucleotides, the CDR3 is TGTGCCTGGAGTCCGCTTATGGACAGGGGATCCTATGGCTACACCTTC.

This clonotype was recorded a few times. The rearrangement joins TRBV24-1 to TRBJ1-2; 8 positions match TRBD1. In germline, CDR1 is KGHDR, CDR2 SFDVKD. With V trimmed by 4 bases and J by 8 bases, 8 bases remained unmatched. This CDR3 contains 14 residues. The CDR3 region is CATSESRTGRGYTF. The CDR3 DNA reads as TGTGCCACCAGTGAATCAAGGACAGGGCGAGGCTACACCTTC.

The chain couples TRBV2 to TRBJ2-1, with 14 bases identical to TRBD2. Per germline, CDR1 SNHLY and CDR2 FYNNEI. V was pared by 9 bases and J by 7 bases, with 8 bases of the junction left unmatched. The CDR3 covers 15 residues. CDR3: CARSGLAGVGNEQFF. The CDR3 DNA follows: TGTGCCAGGTCGGGACTAGCGGGAGTTGGGAATGAGCAGTTCTTC.

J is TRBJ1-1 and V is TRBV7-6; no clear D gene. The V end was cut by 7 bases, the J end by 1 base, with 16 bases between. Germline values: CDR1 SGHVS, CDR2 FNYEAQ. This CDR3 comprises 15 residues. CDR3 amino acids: CASTQLTLPNTEAFF. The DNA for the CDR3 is TGTGCCAGCACCCAGCTTACGTTACCGAACACTGAAGCTTTCTTT.

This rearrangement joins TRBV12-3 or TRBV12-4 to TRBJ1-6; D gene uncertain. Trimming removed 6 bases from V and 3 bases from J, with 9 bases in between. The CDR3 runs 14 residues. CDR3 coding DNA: TGTGCCAGCAGCAGTCGATTCTATAATTCACCCCTCCACTTT. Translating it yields CASSSRFYNSPLHF.

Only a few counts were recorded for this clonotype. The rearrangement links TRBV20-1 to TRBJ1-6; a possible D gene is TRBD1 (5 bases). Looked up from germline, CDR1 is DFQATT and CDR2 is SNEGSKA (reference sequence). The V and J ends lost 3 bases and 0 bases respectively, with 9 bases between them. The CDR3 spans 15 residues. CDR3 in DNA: TGCAGTGCTAGGGAGGGGAGCTCCTATAATTCACCCCTCCACTTT. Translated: CSAREGSSYNSPLHF.

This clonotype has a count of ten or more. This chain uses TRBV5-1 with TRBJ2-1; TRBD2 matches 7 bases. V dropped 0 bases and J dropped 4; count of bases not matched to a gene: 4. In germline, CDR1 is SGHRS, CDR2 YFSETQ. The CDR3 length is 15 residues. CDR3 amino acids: CASSLVAGEYNEQFF. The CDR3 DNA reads TGCGCCAGCAGCTTGGTGGCGGGGGAGTACAATGAGCAGTTCTTC.

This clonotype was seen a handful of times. CDR3: CASSFRTEEKLFF. The CDR3 coding sequence is TGCGCCAGCAGCTTTCGGACAGAGGAGAAACTGTTTTTT. This rearrangement joins TRBV5-1 to TRBJ1-4, with D perhaps matching TRBD1 (6 bases). Germline V gives CDR1 SGHRS, CDR2 YFSETQ. This CDR3 is 13 amino acids long. Trimming removed 2 bases from V and 11 bases from J, with 13 bases in between.

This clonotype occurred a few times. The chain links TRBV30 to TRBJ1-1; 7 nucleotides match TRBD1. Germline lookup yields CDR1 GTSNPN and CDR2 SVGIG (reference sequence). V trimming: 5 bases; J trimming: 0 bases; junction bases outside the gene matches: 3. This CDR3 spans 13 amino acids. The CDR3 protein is CAWEGQMNTEAFF. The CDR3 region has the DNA TGTGCCTGGGAGGGACAGATGAACACTGAAGCTTTCTTT.

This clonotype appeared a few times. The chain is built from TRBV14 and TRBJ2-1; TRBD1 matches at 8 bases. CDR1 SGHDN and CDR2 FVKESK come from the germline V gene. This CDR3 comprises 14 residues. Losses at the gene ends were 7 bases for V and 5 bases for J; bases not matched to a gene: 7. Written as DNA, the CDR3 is TGTGCCAGCAAGATAACGGACAGGGACAATGAGCAGTTCTTC. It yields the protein CASKITDRDNEQFF. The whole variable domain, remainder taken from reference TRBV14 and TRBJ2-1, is EAGVTQFPSHSVIEKGQTVTLRCDPISGHDNLYWYRRVMGKEIKFLLHFVKESKQDESGMPNNRFLAERTGGTYSTLKVQPAELEDSGVYFCASKITDRDNEQFFGPGTRLTVL.

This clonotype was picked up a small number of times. The CDR3 region has the DNA TGTGCCATCAGTGAGTTTGGAGGCGATGAAAAACTGTTTTTT. Protein product: CAISEFGGDEKLFF. This chain links TRBV10-3 with TRBJ1-4; no reliable D call. The V end was cut by 1 base, the J end by 6 bases, with 9 bases between. The CDR3 consists of 14 residues. Germline V lookup: CDR1 ENHRY, CDR2 SYGVKD.

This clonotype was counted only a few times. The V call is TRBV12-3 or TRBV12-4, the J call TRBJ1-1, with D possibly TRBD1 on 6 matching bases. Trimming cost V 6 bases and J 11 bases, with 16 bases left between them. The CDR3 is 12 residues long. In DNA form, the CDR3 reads TGTGCCAGCAGCCGAACAGGGTTCGGCGCTTTCTTT. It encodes CASSRTGFGAFF.

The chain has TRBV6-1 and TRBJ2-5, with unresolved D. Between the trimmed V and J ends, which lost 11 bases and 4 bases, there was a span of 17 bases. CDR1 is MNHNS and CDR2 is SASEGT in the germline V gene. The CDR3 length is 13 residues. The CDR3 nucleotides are TGTGCCGGAACGAGGACCCTGGGAGAGACCCAGTACTTC. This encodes CAGTRTLGETQYF.

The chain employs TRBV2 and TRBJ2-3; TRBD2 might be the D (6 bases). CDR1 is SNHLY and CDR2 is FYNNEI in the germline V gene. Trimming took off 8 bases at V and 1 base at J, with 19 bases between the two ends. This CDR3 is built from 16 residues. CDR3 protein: CASGRGDIPGTDTQYF. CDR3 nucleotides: TGTGCCAGCGGGCGGGGAGATATACCGGGCACAGATACGCAGTATTTT.